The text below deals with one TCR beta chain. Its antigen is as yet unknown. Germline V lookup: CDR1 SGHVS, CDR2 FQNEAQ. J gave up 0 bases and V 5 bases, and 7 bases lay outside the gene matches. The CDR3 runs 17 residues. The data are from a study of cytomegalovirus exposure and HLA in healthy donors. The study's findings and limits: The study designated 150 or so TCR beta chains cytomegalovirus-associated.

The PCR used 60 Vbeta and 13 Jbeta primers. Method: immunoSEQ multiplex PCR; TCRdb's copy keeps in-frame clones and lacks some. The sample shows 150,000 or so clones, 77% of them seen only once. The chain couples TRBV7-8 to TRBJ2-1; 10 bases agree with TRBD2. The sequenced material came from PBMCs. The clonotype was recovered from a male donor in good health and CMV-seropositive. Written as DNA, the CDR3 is TGTGCCAGCAGCCAACAAACTAGCGGGACCTCCTACAATGAGCAGTTCTTC. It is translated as CASSQQTSGTSYNEQFF.